This T cell receptor (beta chain) was sequenced for a study of T cells in Graves' hyperthyroidism and ophthalmopathy. Study results and limitations: Ophthalmopathy cases were set apart from stable hyperthyroidism by a 13 V-J model.

TCR beta CDR3 sequences were amplified from RNA transcripts. During a first-round RT-PCR of the TCR CDR3, the HTBI primer set was used. In TCRdb, the multiplex PCR reads were re-called with MiXCR into one record per CDR3 protein. The table includes around 700,000 distinct CDR3 sequences, around 19% detected once. The CDR3 sequence is 16 residues long. The germline V gene has CDR1 DFQATT and CDR2 SNEGSKA (reference sequence). The V gene end was trimmed by 0 bases and the J gene end by 4 bases; junction bases not matched to a gene: 11. Diagnosis rested on symptoms, serum thyroxine and TRAb, thyroid ultrasound, and orbital computed tomography. The PBMCs had their origin in approximately 10 ml of fresh peripheral blood. This clonotype has just a few counts. Its antigen remains unknown.

Sequenced sample: blood. The chain joins TRBV20-1 to TRBJ1-2, with 7 bases aligning to TRBD1. The TCR was taken from a woman aged 50 to 60 with Graves' hyperthyroidism that later progressed to Graves' ophthalmopathy. CDR3 amino acids: CSAREGGRGGFYGYTF. The CDR3 bases are TGCAGTGCTAGAGAGGGGGGCAGGGGGGGATTCTATGGCTACACCTTC.